These 22 T cell receptor beta chains came from one sample sequenced in a study of T cells in Graves' hyperthyroidism and ophthalmopathy. Using RNA transcripts as the source, TCR beta CDR3 regions were amplified. First-round RT-PCR targeting the TCR CDR3 was performed with the HTBI primer set. One entry per CDR3 protein, called by TCRdb with MiXCR from the multiplex PCR reads. Here the sample spans under 550,000 distinct CDR3 sequences, just under 20% being singletons. What was sequenced was blood. These receptor sequences come from a man aged 35-49 years with Graves' ophthalmopathy.

This clonotype was counted many times. J is TRBJ2-3 and V is TRBV28; 12 nucleotides agree with TRBD2. The V gene's germline CDR1 is MDHEN and CDR2 SYDVKM. The CDR3 runs to 16 residues. Trimming at V came to 6 bases and at J to 8 bases, leaving 12 bases not matched to a gene. This CDR3 reads CASSETSGSRAGTQYF. The CDR3 bases are TGTGCCAGCAGCGAGACTAGCGGGAGTCGTGCCGGTACGCAGTATTTT.

The rearrangement links TRBV4-1 to TRBJ2-1, with 13 bases aligning to TRBD2. V was pared by 6 bases and J by 7 bases, with 6 bases of the junction left unmatched. The CDR3 contains 15 residues. CDR1 is MGHRA, CDR2 YSYEKL, per germline. CDR3 bases: TGCGCCAGCAGGACTAGCGGGGGGCTAAAGAATGAGCAGTTCTTC. Translated: CASRTSGGLKNEQFF.

As to this clonotype: A read error is possible here, since a much larger clone lies one base away. This chain connects TRBV28 to TRBJ2-7; D could derive from TRBD1 or TRBD2 (5 bases each). V was pared by 6 bases and J by 4 bases, with 16 bases between. The V gene's germline CDR1 is MDHEN and CDR2 SYDVKM. CDR3 length: 14 amino acids. Written as DNA, the CDR3 is TGTGCCAGCAGAACTACAAGGGGCGGGTACGAGCAGTACTTC. Protein: CASRTTRGGYEQYF. Based on the CDR3 plus reference TRBV28 and TRBJ2-7, the full variable domain is DVKVTQSSRYLVKRTGEKVFLECVQDMDHENMFWYRQDPGLGLRLIYFSYDVKMKEKGDIPEGYSVSREKKERFSLILESASTNQTSMYLCASRTTRGGYEQYFGPGTRLTVT.

The chain recombines TRBV10-3 with TRBJ1-1; D possibly corresponds to TRBD1 (6 bases). CDR1 and CDR2 (germline): ENHRY, SYGVKD. This CDR3 is 15 amino acids long. Trimming took off 3 bases at V and 0 bases at J, with 11 bases between the two ends. CDR3 in amino acids: CAISDSDRLNTEAFF. In DNA, the CDR3 is TGTGCCATCAGTGACTCGGACAGATTGAACACTGAAGCTTTCTTT.

The genes are TRBV20-1 and TRBJ2-5; D may correspond to TRBD1 or TRBD2 (5 bases each). Deletions cut 4 bases from V and 2 bases from J, with 11 bases between. CDR3 length equals 13 residues. The germline V gene encodes CDR1 DFQATT and CDR2 SNEGSKA (reference sequence). CDR3 DNA: TGCAGTGCTATGCTCGGGGCTCAAGAGACCCAGTACTTC. It specifies CSAMLGAQETQYF.

This clonotype was seen a handful of times. The V call is TRBV24-1, the J call TRBJ2-5; D not resolved. The CDR3 totals 15 residues. Germline lookup yields CDR1 KGHDR and CDR2 SFDVKD. V was shortened by 3 bases and J by 3 bases, with 13 bases between the two germline ends. Here the CDR3 DNA reads TGTGCCACCAGTGATGGAAGGGTTGGAAAAGAGACCCAGTACTTC. Protein sequence: CATSDGRVGKETQYF.

V usage is TRBV6-1 and J usage is TRBJ1-5; D is perhaps TRBD1 (6 bases). The germline V gene encodes CDR1 MNHNS and CDR2 SASEGT. This CDR3 contains 14 residues. V was pared by 5 bases and J by 3 bases, with 11 bases between. The DNA for the CDR3 is TGTGCCAGCAGTCCCCGGGACAACAATCAGCCCCAGCATTTT. This codes for CASSPRDNNQPQHF.

This clonotype was observed at least ten times. The genes are TRBV11-3 and TRBJ2-1; possibly TRBD2 for D (6 bases). Trimming stripped 4 bases from V and 1 base from J, with 14 bases between. Germline lookup yields CDR1 SGHNT and CDR2 YENEEA. This CDR3 is built from 16 residues. The chain's CDR3 is CASSSSGLPSYNEQFF. CDR3 sequence (DNA): TGTGCCAGCAGCTCCTCGGGACTCCCTTCCTACAATGAGCAGTTCTTC.

The chain uses TRBV19 and TRBJ2-5, with D perhaps TRBD1 (6 bases). Germline V gene data show CDR1 as LNHDA and CDR2 as SQIVND (reference sequence). CDR3 length: 13 amino acids. The V end was cut by 5 bases, the J end by 3 bases, with 10 bases between. The chain's CDR3 is CASSFRTEETQYF. For the CDR3, the DNA is TGTGCCAGTAGTTTCCGGACAGAAGAGACCCAGTACTTC.

This clonotype was seen at least ten times. CDR3 sequence: CASSYGTINGYTF. The CDR3, as DNA: TGTGCCAGCAGTTACGGGACCATTAATGGCTACACCTTC. This chain links TRBV6-6 with TRBJ1-2; a possible D gene is TRBD1 (5 bases). V was cut by 2 bases and J by 6 bases, with 10 bases left in between. In germline, CDR1 is MNHNY, CDR2 SVGAGI (reference sequence). This CDR3 spans 13 amino acids.

This clonotype was observed a few times. V gene TRBV11-2 combines with J gene TRBJ2-4, with 10 bases aligning to TRBD2. Germline CDR1 reads SGHAT; CDR2 reads FQNNGV. The CDR3 has 18 residues. The V segment lost 1 base and the J segment 1 base; nucleotides outside the gene matches: 7. The CDR3 spells CASSLVGRSGGAKNIQYF. CDR3 coding DNA: TGTGCCAGCAGCTTAGTAGGTCGTAGCGGGGGGGCCAAAAACATTCAGTACTTC.

The chain is built from TRBV27 and TRBJ2-5; 9 bases map to TRBD2. The CDR3 covers 19 residues. From germline, CDR1 is MNHEY and CDR2 SMNVEV (reference sequence). The ends lost 0 bases at V and 4 bases at J; junction bases unmatched: 15. This chain's CDR3 is CASSLSPRSSGRSRETQYF. The CDR3 DNA sequence: TGTGCCAGCAGTTTATCGCCCCGAAGTAGCGGGAGATCGCGAGAGACCCAGTACTTC.

This clonotype was counted only a few times. The CDR3 here is CASSDTGTSGRAGGNEQFF. CDR3 sequence (DNA): TGTGCCAGCAGCGACACCGGGACTAGCGGGAGGGCCGGGGGGAATGAGCAGTTCTTC. The chain recombines TRBV9 with TRBJ2-1; 16 nucleotides agree with TRBD2. Germline V gene data show CDR1 as SGDLS and CDR2 as YYNGEE. J lost 7 bases, V lost 3 bases, and 13 bases had no gene match. The CDR3 loop spans 19 amino acids. The complete variable domain, with remaining parts taken from reference TRBV9 and TRBJ2-1, reads DSGVTQTPKHLITATGQRVTLRCSPRSGDLSVYWYQQSLDQGLQFLIQYYNGEERAKGNILERFSAQQFPDLHSELNLSSLELGDSALYFCASSDTGTSGRAGGNEQFFGPGTRLTVL.

This clonotype was observed a handful of times. J is TRBJ2-7 and V is TRBV28; 8 bases match TRBD1. The CDR3 covers 15 residues. V was pared by 1 base and J by 3 bases, with 5 bases of the junction left unmatched. CDR1 is MDHEN and CDR2 is SYDVKM in the germline V gene. The CDR3 sequence is CASSLYPGGGYEQYF. Here the CDR3 DNA reads TGTGCCAGCAGTTTATACCCAGGGGGCGGCTACGAGCAGTACTTC.

This clonotype showed up just a few times. This chain connects TRBV7-8 to TRBJ2-2; D is perhaps TRBD2 (6 bases). V lost 5 bases to trimming and J lost 7 bases, with 17 bases between them. There are 15 residues in the CDR3. Germline V gene sequence: CDR1 SGHVS, CDR2 FQNEAQ. Here the CDR3 reads CASSPRRAGSGELFF. CDR3 in DNA: TGTGCCAGCAGCCCCCGGAGGGCGGGGAGCGGGGAGCTGTTTTTT.

This clonotype has just a few counts. The chain carries TRBV6-1 and TRBJ2-1, with TRBD1 identical over 9 bases. V was pared by 6 bases and J by 5 bases, with 11 bases of the junction left unmatched. The CDR3 sequence is 16 residues long. Germline loops: CDR1 MNHNS, CDR2 SASEGT. CDR3 nucleotide sequence: TGTGCCAGCAGCTTTGGGACAGGGAACCCCCACAATGAGCAGTTCTTC. It is translated as CASSFGTGNPHNEQFF.

This chain joins TRBV7-3 and TRBJ2-3; 10 positions agree with TRBD2. With 4 bases clipped from V and 5 bases from J, the junction kept 12 bases outside the gene matches. The germline V gene has CDR1 SGHTA and CDR2 FQGTGA. This CDR3 spans 17 amino acids. The CDR3 DNA reads as TGTGCCAGCAGCTCCCTGCCTCCCGGGACTAGCGAAGATACGCAGTATTTT. It codes for CASSSLPPGTSEDTQYF.

This clonotype showed up just a few times. V is TRBV7-9 and J is TRBJ1-2; a weak D match, TRBD1 (6 bases). The length of the CDR3 is 16 residues. The germline V gene encodes CDR1 SEHNR and CDR2 FQNEAQ (reference sequence). V lost 5 bases to trimming and J lost 2 bases, with 18 bases between them. The CDR3 nucleotides read TGTGCCAGCAGCCTATACCGGGACATAAAAAACTATGGCTACACCTTC. It encodes CASSLYRDIKNYGYTF.

This clonotype showed up just a few times. The chain combines TRBV20-1 with TRBJ2-5; tentative D call: TRBD2 (6 bases). CDR1 and CDR2 from the germline V gene are DFQATT and SNEGSKA (reference sequence). The CDR3 extends over 12 amino acids. Trimming cost V 6 bases and J 4 bases, with 12 bases left between them. The CDR3 region is CSARLVLETQYF. As DNA, the CDR3 is TGCAGTGCAAGACTAGTATTAGAGACCCAGTACTTC.

This clonotype was counted ten times or more. The rearrangement joins TRBV20-1 to TRBJ2-1; 14 nucleotides line up with TRBD2. CDR1 and CDR2 (germline): DFQATT, SNEGSKA (reference sequence). The CDR3 has 17 amino acids. The V gene end was trimmed by 6 bases and the J gene end by 5 bases; junction bases not matched to a gene: 12. CDR3 coding DNA: TGCAGTGCCTTTCTGGTAACGGGACTAGCGGGAGACAATGAGCAGTTCTTC. Amino acid sequence: CSAFLVTGLAGDNEQFF.

This clonotype was observed a single time. The DNA for the CDR3 is TGCGCCAGCAGCTTGGCCCTACAGGGGGGCTCTGGAAACACCATATATTTT. Its translation: CASSLALQGGSGNTIYF. This sequence joins TRBV5-1 and TRBJ1-3; 8 bases are shared with TRBD1. This CDR3 region has 17 residues. Germline CDR1 reads SGHRS; CDR2 reads YFSETQ. V shed 0 bases, J shed 0 bases, and the junction held 5 bases outside the gene matches.

This clonotype has more than one count but fewer than ten. This chain links TRBV11-2 with TRBJ1-5; D is unclear. The germline CDR1 and CDR2 sequences are SGHAT and FQNNGV. Trimming removed 4 bases from V and 15 bases from J, with 19 bases in between. This CDR3 comprises 13 residues. This chain's CDR3 is CASSSLRSKFRHF. In DNA form, the CDR3 reads TGTGCCAGCAGCTCGCTCAGATCAAAATTCCGGCATTTT.